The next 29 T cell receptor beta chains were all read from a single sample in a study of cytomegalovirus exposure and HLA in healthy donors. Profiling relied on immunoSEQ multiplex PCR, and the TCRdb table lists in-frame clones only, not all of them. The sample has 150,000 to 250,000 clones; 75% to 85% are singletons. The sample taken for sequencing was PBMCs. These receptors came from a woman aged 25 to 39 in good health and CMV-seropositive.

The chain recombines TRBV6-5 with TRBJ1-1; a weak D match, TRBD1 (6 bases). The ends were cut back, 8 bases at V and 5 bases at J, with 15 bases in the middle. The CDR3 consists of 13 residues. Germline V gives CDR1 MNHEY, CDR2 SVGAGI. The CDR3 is CASEDQGRTEAFF. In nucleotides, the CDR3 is TGTGCCAGCGAGGATCAGGGGCGGACTGAAGCTTTCTTT.

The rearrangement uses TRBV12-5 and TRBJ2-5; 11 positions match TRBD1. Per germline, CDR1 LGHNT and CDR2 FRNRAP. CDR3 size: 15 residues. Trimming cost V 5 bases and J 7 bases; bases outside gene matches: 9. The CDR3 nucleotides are TGTGCTAGTGGTGTTCCCGGGACAGGGGGTTTGACCCAGTACTTC. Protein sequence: CASGVPGTGGLTQYF.

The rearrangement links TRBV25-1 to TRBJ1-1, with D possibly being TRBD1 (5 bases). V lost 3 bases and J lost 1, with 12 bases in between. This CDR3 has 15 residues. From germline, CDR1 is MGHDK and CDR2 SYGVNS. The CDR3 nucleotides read TGTGCCAGCAGTGACCCGAGGCAGGGGAACACTGAAGCTTTCTTT. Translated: CASSDPRQGNTEAFF. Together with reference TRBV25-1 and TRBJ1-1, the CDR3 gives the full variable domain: EADIYQTPRYLVIGTGKKITLECSQTMGHDKMYWYQQDPGMELHLIHYSYGVNSTEKGDLSSESTVSRIRTEHFPLTLESARPSHTSQYLCASSDPRQGNTEAFFGQGTRLTVV.

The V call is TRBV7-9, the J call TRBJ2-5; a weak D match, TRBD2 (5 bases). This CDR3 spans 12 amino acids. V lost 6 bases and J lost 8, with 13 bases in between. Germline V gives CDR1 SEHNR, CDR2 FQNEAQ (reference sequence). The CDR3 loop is CASSYGSATQYF. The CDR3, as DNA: TGTGCCAGCAGTTACGGTAGCGCAACCCAGTACTTC. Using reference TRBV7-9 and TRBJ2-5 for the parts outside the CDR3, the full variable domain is DTGVSQNPRHKITKRGQNVTFRCDPISEHNRLYWYRQTLGQGPEFLTYFQNEAQLEKSRLLSDRFSAERPKGSFSTLEIQRTEQGDSAMYLCASSYGSATQYFGPGTRLLVL.

The CDR3 DNA sequence: TGTGCCACCAGCATTATGACGGGGGTTACGCAGTATTTT. This translates into CATSIMTGVTQYF. This chain joins TRBV15 and TRBJ2-3; D is perhaps TRBD2 (6 bases). CDR1 is LNHNV, CDR2 YYDKDF, per germline (reference sequence). The length of the CDR3 is 13 residues. Trimming cost V 4 bases and J 8 bases, with 13 bases left between them. Looking up the rest from reference TRBV15 and TRBJ2-3 gives the full variable domain: DAMVIQNPRYQVTQFGKPVTLSCSQTLNHNVMYWYQQKSSQAPKLLFHYYDKDFNNEADTPDNFQSRRPNTSFCFLDIRSPGLGDTAMYLCATSIMTGVTQYFGPGTRLTVL.

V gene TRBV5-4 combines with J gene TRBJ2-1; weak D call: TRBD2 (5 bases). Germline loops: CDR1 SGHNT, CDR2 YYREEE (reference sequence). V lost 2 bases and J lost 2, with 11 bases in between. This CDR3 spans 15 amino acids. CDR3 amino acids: CASSFKDSTYNEQFF. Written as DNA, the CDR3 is TGTGCCAGCAGCTTCAAGGACTCCACCTACAATGAGCAGTTCTTC.

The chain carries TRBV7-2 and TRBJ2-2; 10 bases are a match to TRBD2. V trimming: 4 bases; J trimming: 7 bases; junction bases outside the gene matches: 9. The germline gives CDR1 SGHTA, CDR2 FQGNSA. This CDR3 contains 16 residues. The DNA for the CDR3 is TGTGCCAGCAGCTGGGGACTAGCGTTTGCTGGCGGGGAGCTGTTTTTT. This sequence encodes CASSWGLAFAGGELFF.

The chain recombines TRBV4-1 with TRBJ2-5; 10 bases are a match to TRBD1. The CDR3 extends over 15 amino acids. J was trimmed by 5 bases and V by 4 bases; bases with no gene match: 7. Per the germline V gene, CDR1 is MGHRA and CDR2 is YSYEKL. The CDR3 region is CASSRPGQGFETQYF. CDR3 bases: TGCGCCAGCAGCCGTCCGGGACAGGGGTTCGAGACCCAGTACTTC.

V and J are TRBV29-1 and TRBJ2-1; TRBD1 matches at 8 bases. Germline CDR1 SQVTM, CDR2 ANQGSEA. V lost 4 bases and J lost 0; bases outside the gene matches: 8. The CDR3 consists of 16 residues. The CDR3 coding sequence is TGCAGCGTTGCCGACAGGGGTGGGAGCTCCTACAATGAGCAGTTCTTC. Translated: CSVADRGGSSYNEQFF.

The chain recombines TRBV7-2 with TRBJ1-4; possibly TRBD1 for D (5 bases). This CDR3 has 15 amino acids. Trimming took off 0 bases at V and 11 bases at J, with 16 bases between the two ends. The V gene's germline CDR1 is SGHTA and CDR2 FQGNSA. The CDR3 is CASSLAQGGLEKLFF. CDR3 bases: TGTGCCAGCAGCTTAGCGCAGGGTGGTCTGGAGAAACTGTTTTTT.

CDR3 loop: CASSSTAGVFGYTF. In nucleotides, the CDR3 is TGTGCCAGCAGTTCCACCGCCGGGGTCTTTGGCTACACCTTC. The chain has TRBV6-5 and TRBJ1-2; no clear D gene. The CDR3 extends over 14 amino acids. Deletions cut 4 bases from V and 7 bases from J, with 16 bases between. CDR1 MNHEY and CDR2 SVGAGI come from the germline V gene.

Here the CDR3 reads CASSSLPGANVLTF. CDR3 bases: TGTGCCAGCAGCTCCCTTCCTGGGGCCAACGTCCTGACTTTC. This chain connects TRBV7-3 to TRBJ2-6; D unclear. V was cut by 4 bases and J by 2 bases, with 6 bases left in between. There are 14 residues in the CDR3. From germline, CDR1 is SGHTA and CDR2 FQGTGA.

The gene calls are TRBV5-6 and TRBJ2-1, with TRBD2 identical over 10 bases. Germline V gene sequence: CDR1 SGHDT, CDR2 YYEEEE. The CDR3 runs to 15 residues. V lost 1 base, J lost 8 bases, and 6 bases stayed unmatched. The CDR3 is CASSLKTSGFDEQFF. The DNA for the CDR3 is TGTGCCAGCAGCTTGAAGACTAGCGGGTTCGATGAGCAGTTCTTC.

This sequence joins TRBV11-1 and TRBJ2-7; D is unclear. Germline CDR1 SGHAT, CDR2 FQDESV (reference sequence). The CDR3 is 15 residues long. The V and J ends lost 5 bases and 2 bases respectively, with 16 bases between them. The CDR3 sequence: CASSRPGSRAYEQYF. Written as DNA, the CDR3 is TGTGCCAGCAGCCGCCCGGGTAGCCGAGCCTACGAGCAGTACTTC.

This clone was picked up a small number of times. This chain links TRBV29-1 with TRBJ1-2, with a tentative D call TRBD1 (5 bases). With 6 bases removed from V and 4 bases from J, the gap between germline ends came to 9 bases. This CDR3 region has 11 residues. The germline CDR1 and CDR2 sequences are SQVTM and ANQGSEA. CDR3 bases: TGCAGCGTGGGGGGAACCTATGGCTACACCTTC. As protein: CSVGGTYGYTF.

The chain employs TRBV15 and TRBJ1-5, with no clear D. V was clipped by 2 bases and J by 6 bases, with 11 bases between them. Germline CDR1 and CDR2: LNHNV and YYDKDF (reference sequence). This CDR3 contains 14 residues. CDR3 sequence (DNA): TGTGCCACCAGCAGATACTCCGAGGGTCAGCCCCAGCATTTT. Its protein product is CATSRYSEGQPQHF.

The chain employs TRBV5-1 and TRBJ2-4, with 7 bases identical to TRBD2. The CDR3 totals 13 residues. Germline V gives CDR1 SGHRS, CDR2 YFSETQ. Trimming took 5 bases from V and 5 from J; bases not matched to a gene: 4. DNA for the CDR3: TGCGCCAGCAGGACGGGAGGAGAAAACATTCAGTACTTC. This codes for CASRTGGENIQYF.

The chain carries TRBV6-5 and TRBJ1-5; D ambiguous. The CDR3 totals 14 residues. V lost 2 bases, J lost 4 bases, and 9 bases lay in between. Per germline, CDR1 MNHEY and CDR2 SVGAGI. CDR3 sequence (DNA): TGTGCCAGCAGTTACAGGGAGAATAATCAGCCCCAGCATTTT. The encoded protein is CASSYRENNQPQHF.

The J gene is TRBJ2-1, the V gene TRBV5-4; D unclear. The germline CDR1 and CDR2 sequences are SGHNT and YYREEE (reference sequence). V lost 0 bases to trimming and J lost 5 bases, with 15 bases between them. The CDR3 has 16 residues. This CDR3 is CASSLETAPLHNEQFF. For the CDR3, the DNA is TGTGCCAGCAGCTTGGAAACAGCCCCTCTCCACAATGAGCAGTTCTTC.

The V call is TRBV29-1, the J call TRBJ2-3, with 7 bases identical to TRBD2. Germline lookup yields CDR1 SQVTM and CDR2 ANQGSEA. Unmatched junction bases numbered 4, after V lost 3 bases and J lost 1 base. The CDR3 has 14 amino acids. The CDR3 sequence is CSVDPGRGTDTQYF. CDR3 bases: TGCAGCGTTGACCCAGGGAGGGGCACAGATACGCAGTATTTT.

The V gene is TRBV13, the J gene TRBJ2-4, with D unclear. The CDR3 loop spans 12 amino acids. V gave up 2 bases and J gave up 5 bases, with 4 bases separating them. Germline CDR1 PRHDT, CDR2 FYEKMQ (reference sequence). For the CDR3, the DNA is TGTGCCAGCAGCTTACAGGAAAACATTCAGTACTTC. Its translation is CASSLQENIQYF. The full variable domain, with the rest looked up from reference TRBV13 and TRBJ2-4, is AAGVIQSPRHLIKEKRETATLKCYPIPRHDTVYWYQQGPGQDPQFLISFYEKMQSDKGSIPDRFSAQQFSDYHSELNMSSLELGDSALYFCASSLQENIQYFGAGTRLSVL.

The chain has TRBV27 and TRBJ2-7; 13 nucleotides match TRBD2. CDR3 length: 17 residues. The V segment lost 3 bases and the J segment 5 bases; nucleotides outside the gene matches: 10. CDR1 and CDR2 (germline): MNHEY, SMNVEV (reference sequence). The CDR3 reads CASSLTTSGRALDEQYF. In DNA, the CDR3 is TGTGCCAGCAGTTTGACCACTAGCGGGAGGGCCCTCGACGAGCAGTACTTC.

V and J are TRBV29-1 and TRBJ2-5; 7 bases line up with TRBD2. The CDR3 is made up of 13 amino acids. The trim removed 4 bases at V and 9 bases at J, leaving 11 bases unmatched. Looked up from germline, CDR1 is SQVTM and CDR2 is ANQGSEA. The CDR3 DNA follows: TGCAGCGTTGCTAACAGTGGGGGGGTGGCCCAGTACTTC. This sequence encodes CSVANSGGVAQYF.

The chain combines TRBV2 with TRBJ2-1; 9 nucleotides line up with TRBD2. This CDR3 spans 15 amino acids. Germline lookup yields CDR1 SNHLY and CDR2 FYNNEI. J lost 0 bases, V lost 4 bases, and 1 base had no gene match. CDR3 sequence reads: CASSATSGSYNEQFF. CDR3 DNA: TGTGCCAGCAGTGCGACTAGCGGCTCCTACAATGAGCAGTTCTTC.

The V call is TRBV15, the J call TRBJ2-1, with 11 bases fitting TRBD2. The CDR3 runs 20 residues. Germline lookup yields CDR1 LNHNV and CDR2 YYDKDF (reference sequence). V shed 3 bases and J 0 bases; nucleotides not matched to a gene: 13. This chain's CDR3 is CATSSLAGTSGPYSYNEQFF. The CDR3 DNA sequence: TGTGCCACCAGCAGCCTTGCCGGGACTAGCGGTCCCTACTCCTACAATGAGCAGTTCTTC.

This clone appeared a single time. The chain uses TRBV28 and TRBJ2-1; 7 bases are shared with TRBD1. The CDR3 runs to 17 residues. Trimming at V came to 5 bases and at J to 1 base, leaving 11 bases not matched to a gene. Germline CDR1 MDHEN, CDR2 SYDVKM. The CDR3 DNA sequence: TGTGCCAGCAGTCCTTTTCTACAGGGGAAGTCCTACAATGAGCAGTTCTTC. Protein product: CASSPFLQGKSYNEQFF.

The CDR3 region has the DNA TGCAGCGTTTCGACTAGCGGGAGTAAGAGTACGCAGTATTTT. Its translation is CSVSTSGSKSTQYF. V is TRBV29-1 and J is TRBJ2-3; 12 bases align to TRBD2. The germline V gene encodes CDR1 SQVTM and CDR2 ANQGSEA. Trimming removed 5 bases from V and 8 bases from J; junction bases left unmatched: 8. CDR3 length: 14 amino acids.

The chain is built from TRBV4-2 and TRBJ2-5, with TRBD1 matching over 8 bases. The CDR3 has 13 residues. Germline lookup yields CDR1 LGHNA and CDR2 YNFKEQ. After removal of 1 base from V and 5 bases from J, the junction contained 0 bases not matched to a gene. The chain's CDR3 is CASSQGQGETQYF. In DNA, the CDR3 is TGTGCCAGCAGCCAAGGACAGGGGGAGACCCAGTACTTC.

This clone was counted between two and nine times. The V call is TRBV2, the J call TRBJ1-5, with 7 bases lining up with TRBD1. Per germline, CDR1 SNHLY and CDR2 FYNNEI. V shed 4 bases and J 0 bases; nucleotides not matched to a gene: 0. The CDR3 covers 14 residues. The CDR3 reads CASSGDSSNQPQHF. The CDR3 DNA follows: TGTGCCAGCAGTGGGGACAGTAGCAATCAGCCCCAGCATTTT.